This T cell receptor beta chain was recorded in a study of T cell responses to AZD1222 COVID-19 vaccine. General observations from the study: Females made up more of the donors, who were largely white British, and clonal diversity may have come out too low. Repertoire sampling was restricted to post-peak T cell response timepoints.

Comment on this clone: Its antigen is as yet unknown.

The CDR3 has 15 amino acids. Sequencing was performed with immunoSEQ multiplex PCR; in TCRdb, only in-frame clones are kept and a portion is missing. The sample holds more than 90,000 clones; about nine tenths are singletons and the top ten take about 15%. The V gene is TRBV1, the J gene TRBJ2-7; the D call TRBD1 from the table was never checked on the DNA. TRBV1 is flagged as a pseudogene. This specimen was peripheral blood, taken 28 days after the second AZD1222 dose. The sequence derives from an adult who received the AZD1222 COVID-19 vaccine. For the CDR3, the DNA is TGCACCAGCAGCCAAGACGGGACAAAAACCTACGAGCAGTACTTC. Its protein is CTSSQDGTKTYEQYF.